These 2 T cell receptor beta chains share one sample of origin, sequenced in a study of CD4 and CD8 cells across lung adenocarcinoma regions. One entry per CDR3 protein results from TCRdb running MiXCR on the PCR reads. The top ten hold less than 35% of the sample, which has under 15,000 distinct CDR3 sequences, approximately 50% seen once. Sequencing was done on a sample of CD8+ T cells from the margin of a lung tumor. These receptors came from a male donor with lung adenocarcinoma. The CD4 and CD8 labels of this study may be unreliable.

This clonotype has ten or more counts. The chain recombines TRBV7-8 with TRBJ2-1, with D possibly TRBD2 on 6 matching bases. CDR1 and CDR2 from the germline V gene are SGHVS and FQNEAQ. The ends were cut back, 8 bases at V and 7 bases at J, with 18 bases in the middle. CDR3 length equals 14 residues. CDR3: CASSGLAFVNEQFF. CDR3 sequence (DNA): TGTGCCAGCTCGGGGCTAGCGTTCGTAAATGAGCAGTTCTTC.

By sample fraction, this clonotype is medium-sized. CDR3 sequence reads: CASSFLLTTGQGVYNEQYF. The CDR3 DNA reads as TGTGCCAGCAGTTTCCTTTTGACTACCGGACAGGGGGTATACAATGAGCAGTACTTC. The rearrangement joins TRBV12-3 or TRBV12-4 to TRBJ2-1; TRBD1 aligns across 10 bases. The J call is doubtful: the DNA matches TRBJ2-7 better. This CDR3 region has 19 residues.